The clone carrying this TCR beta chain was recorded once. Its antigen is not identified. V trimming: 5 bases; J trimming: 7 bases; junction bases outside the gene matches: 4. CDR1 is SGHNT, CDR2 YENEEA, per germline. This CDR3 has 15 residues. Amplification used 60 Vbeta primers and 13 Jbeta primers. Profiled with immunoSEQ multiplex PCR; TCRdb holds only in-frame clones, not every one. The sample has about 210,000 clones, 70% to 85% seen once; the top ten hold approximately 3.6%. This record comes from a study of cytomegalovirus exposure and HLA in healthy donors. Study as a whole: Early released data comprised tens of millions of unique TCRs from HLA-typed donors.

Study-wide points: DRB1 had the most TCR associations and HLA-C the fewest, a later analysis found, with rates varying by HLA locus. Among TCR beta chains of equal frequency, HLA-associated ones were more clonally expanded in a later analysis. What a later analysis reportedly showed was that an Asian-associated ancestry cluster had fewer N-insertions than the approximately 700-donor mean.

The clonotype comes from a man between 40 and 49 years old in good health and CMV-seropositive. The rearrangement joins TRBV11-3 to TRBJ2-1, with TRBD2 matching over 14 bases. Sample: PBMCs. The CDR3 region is CASSLTSGGVNEQFF. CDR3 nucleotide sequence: TGTGCCAGCAGCCTGACTAGCGGGGGGGTGAATGAGCAGTTCTTC.